This TCR beta chain comes out of a study of blood T cell repertoires in COVID-19. Study-level background: Specimens from acute and convalescent COVID-19 originated in the United States, Italy and Spain. Sources were T cells, B-cell-depleted T cells, or PBMCs; the material itself was cDNA or gDNA.

Per the study methods: Using reference gene primer amplification, nucleated cell counts were estimated. Profiled with immunoSEQ multiplex PCR; TCRdb holds only in-frame clones, not every one. The DNA gave D and trimming, while V, J and clone size come from that table. The sample yields 200,000 to 300,000 clones, 85% to 90% seen once. Germline V gene data show CDR1 as LNHDA and CDR2 as SQIVND (reference sequence). The V segment lost 1 base and the J segment 8 bases; nucleotides outside the gene matches: 9. CDR3 length equals 16 residues. Input material: peripheral blood. The sequence was collected from a man of 80 years or more with acute or convalescent COVID-19. The chain uses TRBV19 and TRBJ2-1; 9 bases match TRBD2. The CDR3 DNA follows: TGTGCCAGTAGTATAGTAATGACTAGCGGCTCCGATGAGCAGTTCTTC. It codes for CASSIVMTSGSDEQFF.